The 22 T cell receptor beta chains below were found in one sample sequenced in a study of vaccination effects on CD4 cells after COVID-19. Expansion with viral peptide pools was applied to antigen-specific CD4+ T cells by the ViraFEST assay prior to sequencing. The culture ran for approximately 11 days before CD4+ T cells were isolated. Negative nucleocapsid antibody tests before and after vaccination confirmed no previous SARS-CoV-2 infection. For these TCRs, the target antigens are not known. Using immunoSEQ multiplex PCR, the repertoire was profiled, and TCRdb retains in-frame clones only, with some absent. The sample comprises about 40,000 clones, roughly 70% of which are singletons, and 20% to 25% rests with the top ten. The sample consisted of CD4+ T cells from PBMCs cultured with SARS-CoV-2 spike peptides, taken before COVID-19 vaccination. The receptors derive from a human donor who received a COVID-19 vaccine.

The chain uses TRBV19 and TRBJ1-2; D gene unclear. The V end lost 1 base, the J end lost 5 bases, and 8 bases lay between the germline ends. The CDR3 sequence is 13 residues long. The V gene's germline CDR1 is LNHDA and CDR2 SQIVND (reference sequence). CDR3 sequence: CASSIGVQYGYTF. In DNA form, the CDR3 reads TGTGCCAGTAGTATAGGTGTTCAGTATGGCTACACCTTC.

This clone occurred a few times. CDR3 nucleotide sequence: TGTGCCAGCAGCCAAGGGACAGGTGTCCTCTATGGCTACACCTTC. Protein: CASSQGTGVLYGYTF. The V gene is TRBV4-2, the J gene TRBJ1-2, with 7 bases lining up with TRBD1. The CDR3 spans 15 residues. Per germline, CDR1 LGHNA and CDR2 YNFKEQ. V lost 1 base and J lost 4; bases outside the gene matches: 6.

Here the CDR3 DNA reads TGTGCCAGCAGCCATAACAGTTTCCAAGAGACCCAGTACTTC. This gives the protein CASSHNSFQETQYF. This rearrangement joins TRBV3-1 (or the pseudogene TRBV3-2) to TRBJ2-5; D is unclear. The germline CDR1 and CDR2 sequences are LGHDT and YNNKEL (reference sequence). CDR3 size: 14 residues. Trimming removed 3 bases from V and 1 base from J, with 9 bases in between.

A few counts support this clone. The V gene is TRBV6-2 or TRBV6-3, the J gene TRBJ2-3; D tentatively reads TRBD1 or TRBD2 (5 bases each). CDR3 length: 15 amino acids. The V end was cut by 6 bases, the J end by 0 bases, with 13 bases between. The germline CDR1 and CDR2 sequences are MNHEY and SVGEGT. The CDR3 region has the DNA TGTGCCAGCAGCCCCATGGGGGTGAGCACAGATACGCAGTATTTT. Translation: CASSPMGVSTDTQYF.

The chain is built from TRBV6-2 or TRBV6-3 and TRBJ2-5, with 9 bases identical to TRBD1. The CDR3 has 17 amino acids. Per germline, CDR1 MNHEY and CDR2 SVGEGT. Trimming at V came to 2 bases and at J to 7 bases, leaving 14 bases not matched to a gene. For the CDR3, the DNA is TGTGCCAGCAGTTACCGGCCCAGACAGGGGGAAAGGGGGACCCAGTACTTC. Encoded protein: CASSYRPRQGERGTQYF.

The gene calls are TRBV5-4 and TRBJ2-7; D may correspond to TRBD1 or TRBD2 (6 bases each). CDR1 is SGHNT, CDR2 YYREEE, per germline (reference sequence). With 4 bases removed from V and 4 bases from J, the gap between germline ends came to 18 bases. The CDR3 consists of 15 residues. The CDR3 sequence is CASSEKGGFGYEQYF. DNA of the CDR3: TGTGCCAGCAGCGAAAAGGGGGGTTTCGGGTACGAGCAGTACTTC.

This chain joins TRBV30 and TRBJ2-5, with D possibly TRBD1 on 5 matching bases. V was pared by 2 bases and J by 7 bases, with 11 bases between. The CDR3 has 12 amino acids. Germline CDR1 GTSNPN, CDR2 SVGIG (reference sequence). The CDR3 nucleotides are TGTGCCTGGAGTAGGGGTCCGGGGACCCAGTACTTC. Encoded protein: CAWSRGPGTQYF.

This sequence joins TRBV19 and TRBJ1-1, with TRBD1 matching 11 bases. Germline V gene lookup returns CDR1 LNHDA and CDR2 SQIVND (reference sequence). The CDR3 has 13 residues. The V segment lost 6 bases and the J segment 6 bases; nucleotides outside the gene matches: 3. CDR3 coding DNA: TGTGCCAGTAGATTGGGACAGGGGGCTGAAGCTTTCTTT. It encodes CASRLGQGAEAFF.

V usage is TRBV5-1 and J usage is TRBJ2-3; TRBD2 aligns across 9 bases. Trimming took 5 bases from V and 2 from J; bases not matched to a gene: 6. CDR3 length: 15 amino acids. The germline gives CDR1 SGHRS, CDR2 YFSETQ. CDR3 amino acids: CASRYLAGDTDTQYF. The CDR3 bases are TGCGCCAGCAGGTATTTAGCGGGGGACACAGATACGCAGTATTTT. Full variable domain (rest looked up from reference TRBV5-1 and TRBJ2-3): KAGVTQTPRYLIKTRGQQVTLSCSPISGHRSVSWYQQTPGQGLQFLFEYFSETQRNKGNFPGRFSGRQFSNSRSEMNVSTLELGDSALYLCASRYLAGDTDTQYFGPGTRLTVL.

The chain combines TRBV19 with TRBJ2-3, with D perhaps being TRBD1 or TRBD2 (5 bases each). The V end was cut by 7 bases, the J end by 2 bases, with 10 bases between. This CDR3 comprises 13 residues. Germline V gene lookup returns CDR1 LNHDA and CDR2 SQIVND (reference sequence). CDR3 residues: CASKVGTTDTQYF. In DNA, the CDR3 is TGTGCCAGTAAGGTCGGGACCACAGATACGCAGTATTTT.

This clone was picked up a small number of times. Other DNA sequences within the sample encode an identical CDR3. The rearrangement joins TRBV19 to TRBJ1-5, with D maybe TRBD1 (5 bases). The CDR3 covers 13 residues. Germline CDR1 and CDR2: LNHDA and SQIVND (reference sequence). The V and J ends lost 5 bases and 2 bases respectively, with 7 bases between them. The DNA for the CDR3 is TGTGCCAGTAGTGGGACTGGCAATCAGCCCCAGCATTTT. This sequence encodes CASSGTGNQPQHF. The full variable domain, rest sourced from reference TRBV19 and TRBJ1-5, is DGGITQSPKYLFRKEGQNVTLSCEQNLNHDAMYWYRQDPGQGLRLIYYSQIVNDFQKGDIAEGYSVSREKKESFPLTVTSAQKNPTAFYLCASSGTGNQPQHFGDGTRLSIL.

The chain joins TRBV19 to TRBJ1-4; 8 bases line up with TRBD1. Germline V gene lookup returns CDR1 LNHDA and CDR2 SQIVND (reference sequence). The CDR3 spans 14 residues. V dropped 7 bases and J dropped 8; count of bases not matched to a gene: 9. CDR3: CASTKRRQGEKLFF. In DNA, the CDR3 is TGTGCCAGTACTAAACGTCGACAGGGGGAAAAACTGTTTTTT. Filled out from reference TRBV19 and TRBJ1-4, the complete variable domain reads DGGITQSPKYLFRKEGQNVTLSCEQNLNHDAMYWYRQDPGQGLRLIYYSQIVNDFQKGDIAEGYSVSREKKESFPLTVTSAQKNPTAFYLCASTKRRQGEKLFFGSGTQLSVL.

The chain recombines TRBV10-3 with TRBJ2-1; 9 positions agree with TRBD2. The ends lost 11 bases at V and 4 bases at J; junction bases unmatched: 9. Germline lookup yields CDR1 ENHRY and CDR2 SYGVKD. The CDR3 contains 14 residues. The CDR3 here is CAVRGLAPYNEQFF. Here the CDR3 DNA reads TGTGCCGTACGGGGACTAGCTCCATACAATGAGCAGTTCTTC.

The chain couples TRBV20-1 to TRBJ2-1, with 10 bases identical to TRBD2. The germline gives CDR1 DFQATT, CDR2 SNEGSKA (reference sequence). The CDR3 sequence is 13 residues long. Trimming took 3 bases from V and 7 from J; bases not matched to a gene: 3. The CDR3 sequence is CSASLTSGNEQFF. DNA of the CDR3: TGCAGTGCTAGTTTGACTAGCGGGAATGAGCAGTTCTTC.

Written as DNA, the CDR3 is TGTGCCTGGAGTCCGCCGAAGGCCATGAACACTGAAGCTTTCTTT. It codes for CAWSPPKAMNTEAFF. This chain links TRBV30 with TRBJ1-1, with D uncertain. Trimming left V 2 bases short and J 0 bases short, with 13 bases between. This CDR3 spans 15 amino acids. CDR1 and CDR2 from the germline V gene are GTSNPN and SVGIG (reference sequence).

This sequence joins TRBV6-6 and TRBJ1-1, with no clear D. The CDR3 loop spans 12 amino acids. V lost 0 bases to trimming and J lost 11 bases, with 10 bases between them. CDR1 is MNHNY and CDR2 is SVGAGI in the germline V gene (reference sequence). The CDR3 DNA reads as TGTGCCAGCAGTTACTCGGGCCGGGGTGCTTTCTTT. Translated: CASSYSGRGAFF.

The DNA for the CDR3 is TGTGCCTGGCCCTTTGCAACTAATGAAAAACTGTTTTTT. Translation gives CAWPFATNEKLFF. V is TRBV30 and J is TRBJ1-4; D is uncertain. The CDR3 length is 13 residues. From germline, CDR1 is GTSNPN and CDR2 SVGIG (reference sequence). Trimming left V 5 bases short and J 0 bases short, with 7 bases between.

V is TRBV7-9 and J is TRBJ1-2; the match to TRBD1 covers 8 bases. Trimming took 5 bases from V and 1 from J; bases not matched to a gene: 6. The germline CDR1 and CDR2 sequences are SEHNR and FQNEAQ (reference sequence). The CDR3 is 15 amino acids. The CDR3 nucleotides are TGTGCCAGCAGCCCTACAGGGGGGAGTAACTATGGCTACACCTTC. This sequence encodes CASSPTGGSNYGYTF.

V is TRBV6-6 and J is TRBJ1-2; tentatively, D is TRBD1 (6 bases). The CDR3 contains 12 residues. Per germline, CDR1 MNHNY and CDR2 SVGAGI (reference sequence). V lost 8 bases and J lost 4, with 11 bases in between. CDR3 sequence: CASEGVSYGYTF. For the CDR3, the DNA is TGTGCCAGCGAGGGGGTTAGCTATGGCTACACCTTC.

The V call is TRBV19, the J call TRBJ1-2, with a possible D match to TRBD1 (6 bases). Trimming stripped 7 bases from V and 6 bases from J, with 15 bases between. In germline, CDR1 is LNHDA, CDR2 SQIVND (reference sequence). The CDR3 spans 13 residues. CDR3 coding DNA: TGTGCCAGTAACACCCGGGGGGGCAATGGCTACACCTTC. Amino acid sequence: CASNTRGGNGYTF.

The rearrangement links TRBV5-4 to TRBJ2-3; possibly TRBD1 for D (6 bases). The V end was cut by 6 bases, the J end by 1 base, with 18 bases between. The germline gives CDR1 SGHNT, CDR2 YYREEE (reference sequence). CDR3 length: 16 amino acids. The CDR3 DNA reads TGTGCCAGCACCCCGGCCGGGACACCCCGCACAGATACGCAGTATTTT. Amino acids: CASTPAGTPRTDTQYF.

This clone was seen a handful of times. The V call is TRBV6-1, the J call TRBJ1-2, with D unclear. Germline assignment: CDR1 MNHNS and CDR2 SASEGT. This CDR3 has 13 amino acids. V gave up 2 bases and J gave up 8 bases, with 12 bases separating them. This CDR3 reads CASSELGDMGYTF. In nucleotides, the CDR3 is TGTGCCAGCAGTGAATTGGGAGACATGGGCTACACCTTC.